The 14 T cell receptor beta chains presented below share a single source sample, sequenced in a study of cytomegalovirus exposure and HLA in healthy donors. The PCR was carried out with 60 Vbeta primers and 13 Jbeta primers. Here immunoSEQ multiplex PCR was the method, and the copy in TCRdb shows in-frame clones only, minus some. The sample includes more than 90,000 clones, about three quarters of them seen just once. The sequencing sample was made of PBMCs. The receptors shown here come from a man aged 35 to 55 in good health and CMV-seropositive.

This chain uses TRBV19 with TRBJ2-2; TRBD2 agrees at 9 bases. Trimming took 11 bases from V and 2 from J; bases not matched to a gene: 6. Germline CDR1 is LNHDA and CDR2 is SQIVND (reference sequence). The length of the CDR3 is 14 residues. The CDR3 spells CASSGTVNTGELFF. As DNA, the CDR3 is TGTGCCTCTAGCGGGACAGTAAACACCGGGGAGCTGTTTTTT.

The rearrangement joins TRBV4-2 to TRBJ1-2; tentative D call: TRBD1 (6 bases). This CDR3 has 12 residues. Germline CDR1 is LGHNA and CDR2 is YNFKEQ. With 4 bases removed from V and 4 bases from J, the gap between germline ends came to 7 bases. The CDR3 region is CASSPTGYGYTF. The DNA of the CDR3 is TGTGCCAGCAGCCCGACAGGCTATGGCTACACCTTC.

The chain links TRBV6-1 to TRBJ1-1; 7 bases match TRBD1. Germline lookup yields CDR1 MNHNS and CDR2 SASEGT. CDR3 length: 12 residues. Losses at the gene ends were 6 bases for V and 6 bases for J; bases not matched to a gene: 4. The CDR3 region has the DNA TGTGCCAGCAGCCTTCAGGGGGCTGAAGCTTTCTTT. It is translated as CASSLQGAEAFF.

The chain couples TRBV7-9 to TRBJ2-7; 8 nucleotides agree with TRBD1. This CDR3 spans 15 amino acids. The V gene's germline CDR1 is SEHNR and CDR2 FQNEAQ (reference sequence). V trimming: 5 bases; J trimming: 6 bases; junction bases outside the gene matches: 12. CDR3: CASSAMTGVIGEQYF. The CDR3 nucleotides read TGTGCCAGCAGCGCGATGACAGGGGTTATTGGCGAGCAGTACTTC.

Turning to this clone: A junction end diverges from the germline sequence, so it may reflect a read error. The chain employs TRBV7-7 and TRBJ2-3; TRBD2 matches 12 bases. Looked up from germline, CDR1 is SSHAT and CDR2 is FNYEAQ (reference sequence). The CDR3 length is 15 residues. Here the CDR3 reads CASSALAGGSDTQYF. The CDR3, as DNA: TGTGCTAGCAGCGCCCTAGCGGGAGGGTCAGATACGCAGTATTTT.

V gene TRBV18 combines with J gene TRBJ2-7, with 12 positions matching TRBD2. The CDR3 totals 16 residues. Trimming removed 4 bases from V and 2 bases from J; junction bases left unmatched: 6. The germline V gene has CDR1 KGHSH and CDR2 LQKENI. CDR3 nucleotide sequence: TGTGCCAGCTCACTTGGGACTAGCGGGCTAACCTACGAGCAGTACTTC. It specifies CASSLGTSGLTYEQYF.

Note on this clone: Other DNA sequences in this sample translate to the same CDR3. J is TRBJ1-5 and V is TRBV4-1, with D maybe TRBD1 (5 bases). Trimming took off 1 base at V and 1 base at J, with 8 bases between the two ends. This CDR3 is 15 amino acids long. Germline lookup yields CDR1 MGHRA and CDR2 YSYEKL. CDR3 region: CASSQGGVSNQPQHF. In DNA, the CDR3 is TGCGCCAGCAGCCAAGGGGGCGTAAGCAATCAGCCCCAGCATTTT.

The DNA for the CDR3 is TGCAGCGTTGGCCACCGGGACAGCCGCTATGGCTACACCTTC. The encoded protein is CSVGHRDSRYGYTF. The chain carries TRBV29-1 and TRBJ1-2; 7 bases are a match to TRBD1. From germline, CDR1 is SQVTM and CDR2 ANQGSEA. Trimming removed 4 bases from V and 4 bases from J; junction bases left unmatched: 9. The CDR3 has 14 residues. The complete variable domain, with remaining parts taken from reference TRBV29-1 and TRBJ1-2, reads SAVISQKPSRDICQRGTSLTIQCQVDSQVTMMFWYRQQPGQSLTLIATANQGSEATYESGFVIDKFPISRPNLTFSTLTVSNMSPEDSSIYLCSVGHRDSRYGYTFGSGTRLTVV.

Here the CDR3 reads CASSLQGTGGYQPQHF. The DNA for the CDR3 is TGTGCCAGCAGCTTACAGGGGACAGGGGGTTATCAGCCCCAGCATTTT. The gene calls are TRBV7-2 and TRBJ1-5; 11 bases match TRBD1. The CDR3 is 16 amino acids. Germline CDR1 SGHTA, CDR2 FQGNSA. V trimming: 2 bases; J trimming: 5 bases; junction bases outside the gene matches: 5.

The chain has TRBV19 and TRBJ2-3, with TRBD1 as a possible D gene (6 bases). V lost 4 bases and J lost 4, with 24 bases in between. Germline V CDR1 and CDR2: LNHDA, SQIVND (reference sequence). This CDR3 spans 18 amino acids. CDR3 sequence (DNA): TGTGCCAGTAGTACTCTCATTACAGGGCCCCACTCCGCAGATACGCAGTATTTT. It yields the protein CASSTLITGPHSADTQYF.

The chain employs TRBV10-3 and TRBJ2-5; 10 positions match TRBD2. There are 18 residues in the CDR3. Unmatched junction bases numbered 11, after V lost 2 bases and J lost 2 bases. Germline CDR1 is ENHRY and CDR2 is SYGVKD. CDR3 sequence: CAISEPSGSPRGQETQYF. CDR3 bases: TGTGCCATCAGTGAGCCTAGCGGGAGCCCTCGGGGGCAAGAGACCCAGTACTTC.

Here the CDR3 reads CAISGEDRDLSKFF. The DNA for the CDR3 is TGTGCCATCAGTGGAGAGGACAGGGATCTTTCTAAGTTCTTC. The chain employs TRBV10-3 and TRBJ2-1; 8 bases agree with TRBD1. CDR1 and CDR2 from the germline V gene are ENHRY and SYGVKD. The CDR3 runs to 14 residues. Trimming at V came to 4 bases and at J to 14 bases, leaving 13 bases not matched to a gene.

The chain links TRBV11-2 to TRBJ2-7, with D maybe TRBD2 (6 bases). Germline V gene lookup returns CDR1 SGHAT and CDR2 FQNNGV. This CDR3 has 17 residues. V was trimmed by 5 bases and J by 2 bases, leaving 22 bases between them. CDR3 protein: CASSQPLETGDTYEQYF. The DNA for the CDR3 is TGTGCCAGCAGCCAACCGCTAGAAACGGGGGATACCTACGAGCAGTACTTC.

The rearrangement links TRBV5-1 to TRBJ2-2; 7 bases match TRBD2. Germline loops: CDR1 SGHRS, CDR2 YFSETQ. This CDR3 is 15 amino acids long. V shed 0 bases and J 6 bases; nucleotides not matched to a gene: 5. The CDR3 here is CASSLDRGVPGELFF. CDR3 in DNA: TGCGCCAGCAGCTTGGATCGGGGGGTACCCGGGGAGCTGTTTTTT.